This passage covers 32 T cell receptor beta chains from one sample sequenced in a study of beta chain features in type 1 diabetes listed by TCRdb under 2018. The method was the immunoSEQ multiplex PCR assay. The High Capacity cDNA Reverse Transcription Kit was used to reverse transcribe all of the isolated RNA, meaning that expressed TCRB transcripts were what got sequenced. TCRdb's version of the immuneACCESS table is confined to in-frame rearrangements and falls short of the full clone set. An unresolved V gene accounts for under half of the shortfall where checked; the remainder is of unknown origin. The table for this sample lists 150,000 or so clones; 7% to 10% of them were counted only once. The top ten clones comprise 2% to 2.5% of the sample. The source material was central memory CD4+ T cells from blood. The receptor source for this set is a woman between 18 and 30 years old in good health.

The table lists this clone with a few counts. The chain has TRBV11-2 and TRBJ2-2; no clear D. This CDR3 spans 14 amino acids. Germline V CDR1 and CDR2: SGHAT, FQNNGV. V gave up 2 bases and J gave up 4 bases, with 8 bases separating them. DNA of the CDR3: TGTGCCAGCAGCTTAACGAGCCGCACCGGGGAGCTGTTTTTT. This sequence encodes CASSLTSRTGELFF.

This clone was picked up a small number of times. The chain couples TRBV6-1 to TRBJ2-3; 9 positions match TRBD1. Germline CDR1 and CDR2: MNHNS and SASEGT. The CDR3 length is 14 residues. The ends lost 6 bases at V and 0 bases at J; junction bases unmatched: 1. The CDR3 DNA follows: TGTGCCAGCAGGGGGACAGGGAGCACAGATACGCAGTATTTT. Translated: CASRGTGSTDTQYF.

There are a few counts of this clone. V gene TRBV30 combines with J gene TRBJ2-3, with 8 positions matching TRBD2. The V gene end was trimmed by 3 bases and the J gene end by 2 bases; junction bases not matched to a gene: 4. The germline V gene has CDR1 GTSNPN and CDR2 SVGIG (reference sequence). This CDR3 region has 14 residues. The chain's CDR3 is CAWRVAGSTDTQYF. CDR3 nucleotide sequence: TGTGCCTGGAGGGTAGCGGGGTCCACAGATACGCAGTATTTT.

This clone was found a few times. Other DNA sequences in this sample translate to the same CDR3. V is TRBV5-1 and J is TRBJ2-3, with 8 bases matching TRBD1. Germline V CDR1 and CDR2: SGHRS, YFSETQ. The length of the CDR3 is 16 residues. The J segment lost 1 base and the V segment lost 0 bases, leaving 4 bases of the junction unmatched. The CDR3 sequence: CASSLGAGGGTDTQYF. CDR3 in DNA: TGCGCCAGCAGCTTGGGGGCAGGGGGCGGCACAGATACGCAGTATTTT.

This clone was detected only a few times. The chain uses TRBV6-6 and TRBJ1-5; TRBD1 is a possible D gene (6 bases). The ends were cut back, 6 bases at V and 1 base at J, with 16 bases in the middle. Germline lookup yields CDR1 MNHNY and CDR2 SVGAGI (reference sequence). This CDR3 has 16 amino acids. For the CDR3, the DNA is TGTGCCAGCAGCGACCAGAGGGGGTCGAGCAATCAGCCCCAGCATTTT. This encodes CASSDQRGSSNQPQHF.

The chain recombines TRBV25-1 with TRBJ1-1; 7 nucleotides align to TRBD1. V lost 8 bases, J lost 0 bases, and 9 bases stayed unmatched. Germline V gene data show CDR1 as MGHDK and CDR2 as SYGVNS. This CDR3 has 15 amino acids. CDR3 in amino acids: CASVESQGMNTEAFF. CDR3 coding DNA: TGTGCCAGCGTTGAGTCACAGGGGATGAACACTGAAGCTTTCTTT.

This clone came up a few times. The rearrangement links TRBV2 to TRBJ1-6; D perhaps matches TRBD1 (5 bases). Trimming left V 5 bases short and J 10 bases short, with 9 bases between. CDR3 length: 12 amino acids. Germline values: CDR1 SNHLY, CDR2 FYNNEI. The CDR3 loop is CASSLGESPLHF. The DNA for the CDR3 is TGTGCCAGCAGTCTAGGGGAATCACCCCTCCACTTT.

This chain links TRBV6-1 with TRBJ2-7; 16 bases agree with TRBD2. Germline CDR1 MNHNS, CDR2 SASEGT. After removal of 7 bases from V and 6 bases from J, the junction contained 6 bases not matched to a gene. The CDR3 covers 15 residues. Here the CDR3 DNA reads TGTGCCAGCACTGGGACTAGCGGGAGGGCCGTCGAGCAGTACTTC. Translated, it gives CASTGTSGRAVEQYF.

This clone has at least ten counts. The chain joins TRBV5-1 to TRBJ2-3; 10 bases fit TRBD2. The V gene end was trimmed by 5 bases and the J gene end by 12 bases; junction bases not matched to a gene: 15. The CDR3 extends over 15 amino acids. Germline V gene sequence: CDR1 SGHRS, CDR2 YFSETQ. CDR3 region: CASSYLAGAGPSQYF. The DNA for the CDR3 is TGCGCCAGCAGTTACCTAGCGGGGGCCGGACCCTCCCAGTATTTT.

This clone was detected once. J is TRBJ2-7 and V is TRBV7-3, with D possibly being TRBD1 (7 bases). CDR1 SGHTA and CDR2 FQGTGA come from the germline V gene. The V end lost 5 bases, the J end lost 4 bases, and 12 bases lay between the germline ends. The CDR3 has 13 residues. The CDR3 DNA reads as TGTGCCAGCAGCCGCGGGACAGCATACGAGCAGTACTTC. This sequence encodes CASSRGTAYEQYF.

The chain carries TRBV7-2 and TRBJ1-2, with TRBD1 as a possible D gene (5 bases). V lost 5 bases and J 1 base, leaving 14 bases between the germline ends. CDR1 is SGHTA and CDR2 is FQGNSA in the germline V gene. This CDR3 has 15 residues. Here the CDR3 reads CASSTTGGVNYGYTF. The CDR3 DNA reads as TGTGCCAGCAGCACGACGGGGGGGGTTAACTATGGCTACACCTTC.

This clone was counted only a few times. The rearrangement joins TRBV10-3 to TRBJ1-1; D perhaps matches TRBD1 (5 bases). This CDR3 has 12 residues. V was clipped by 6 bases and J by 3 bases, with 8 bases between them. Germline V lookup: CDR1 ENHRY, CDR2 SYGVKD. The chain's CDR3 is CAIRGGDTEAFF. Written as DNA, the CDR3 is TGTGCCATCAGGGGAGGGGACACTGAAGCTTTCTTT.

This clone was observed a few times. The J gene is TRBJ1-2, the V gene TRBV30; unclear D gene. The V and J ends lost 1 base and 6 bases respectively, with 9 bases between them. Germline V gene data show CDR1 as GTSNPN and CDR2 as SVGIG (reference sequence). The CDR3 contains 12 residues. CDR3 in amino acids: CAWSASGNGYTF. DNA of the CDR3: TGTGCCTGGAGTGCGTCGGGGAATGGCTACACCTTC.

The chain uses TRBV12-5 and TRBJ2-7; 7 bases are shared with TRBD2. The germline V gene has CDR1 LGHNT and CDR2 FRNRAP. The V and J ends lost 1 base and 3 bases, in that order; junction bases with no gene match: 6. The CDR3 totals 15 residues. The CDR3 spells CASGLGLAEGYEQYF. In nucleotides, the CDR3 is TGTGCTAGTGGTTTGGGGCTAGCGGAGGGCTACGAGCAGTACTTC. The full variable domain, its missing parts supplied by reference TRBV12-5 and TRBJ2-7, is DARVTQTPRHKVTEMGQEVTMRCQPILGHNTVFWYRQTMMQGLELLAYFRNRAPLDDSGMPKDRFSAEMPDATLATLKIQPSEPRDSAVYFCASGLGLAEGYEQYFGPGTRLTVT.

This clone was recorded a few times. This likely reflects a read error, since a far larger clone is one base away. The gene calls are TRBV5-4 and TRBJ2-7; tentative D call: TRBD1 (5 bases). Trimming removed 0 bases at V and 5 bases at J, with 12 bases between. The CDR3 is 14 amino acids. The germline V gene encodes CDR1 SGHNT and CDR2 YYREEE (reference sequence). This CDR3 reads CASSLDQGTHEQYF. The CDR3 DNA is TGTGCCAGCAGCTTGGATCAGGGAACCCACGAGCAGTACTTC. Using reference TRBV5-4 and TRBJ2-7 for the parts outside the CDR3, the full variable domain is ETGVTQSPTHLIKTRGQQVTLRCSSQSGHNTVSWYQQALGQGPQFIFQYYREEENGRGNFPPRFSGLQFPNYSSELNVNALELDDSALYLCASSLDQGTHEQYFGPGTRLTVT.

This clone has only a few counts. CDR3 in amino acids: CASSSGTGGIYEQYF. The CDR3 nucleotides read TGTGCCAGTAGTTCCGGGACAGGGGGCATCTACGAGCAGTACTTC. J is TRBJ2-7 and V is TRBV19; 12 bases align to TRBD1. The germline CDR1 and CDR2 sequences are LNHDA and SQIVND (reference sequence). With V trimmed by 5 bases and J by 3 bases, 5 bases remained unmatched. This CDR3 region has 15 residues.

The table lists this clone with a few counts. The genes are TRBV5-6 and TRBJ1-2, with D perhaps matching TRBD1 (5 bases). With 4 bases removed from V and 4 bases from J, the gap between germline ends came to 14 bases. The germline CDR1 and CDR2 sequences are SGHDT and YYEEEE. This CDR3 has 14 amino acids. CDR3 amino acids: CASSGRTPAYGYTF. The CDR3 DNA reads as TGTGCCAGCAGCGGGAGGACACCGGCCTATGGCTACACCTTC.

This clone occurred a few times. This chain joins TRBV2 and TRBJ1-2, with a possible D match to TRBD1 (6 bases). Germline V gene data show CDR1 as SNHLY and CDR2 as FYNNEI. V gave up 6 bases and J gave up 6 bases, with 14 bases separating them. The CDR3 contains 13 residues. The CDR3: CASRREGVDGYTF. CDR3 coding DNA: TGTGCCAGCAGGCGGGAGGGGGTGGATGGCTACACCTTC.

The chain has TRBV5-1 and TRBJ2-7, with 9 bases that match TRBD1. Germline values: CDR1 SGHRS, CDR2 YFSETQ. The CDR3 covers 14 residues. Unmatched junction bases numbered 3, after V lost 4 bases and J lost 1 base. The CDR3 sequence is CASSRTGESYEQYF. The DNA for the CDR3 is TGCGCCAGCAGCCGGACAGGGGAATCCTACGAGCAGTACTTC.

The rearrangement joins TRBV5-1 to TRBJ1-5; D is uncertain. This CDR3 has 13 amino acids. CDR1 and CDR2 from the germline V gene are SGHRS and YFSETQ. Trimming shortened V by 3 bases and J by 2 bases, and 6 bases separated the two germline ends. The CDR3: CASSSTGNQPQHF. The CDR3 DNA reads TGCGCCAGCAGCTCGACTGGCAATCAGCCCCAGCATTTT.

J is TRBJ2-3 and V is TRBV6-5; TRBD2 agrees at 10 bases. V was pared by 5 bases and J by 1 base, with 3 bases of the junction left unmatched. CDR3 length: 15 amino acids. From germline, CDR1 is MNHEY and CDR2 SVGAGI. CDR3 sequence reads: CASSPAGGGTDTQYF. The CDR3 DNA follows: TGTGCCAGCAGTCCAGCGGGGGGGGGCACAGATACGCAGTATTTT.

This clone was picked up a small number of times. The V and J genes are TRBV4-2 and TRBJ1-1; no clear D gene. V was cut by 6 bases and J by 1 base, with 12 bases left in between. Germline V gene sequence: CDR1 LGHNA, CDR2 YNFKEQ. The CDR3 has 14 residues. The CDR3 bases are TGTGCCAGCAGTCTAGGACTCCAGAACACTGAAGCTTTCTTT. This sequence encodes CASSLGLQNTEAFF.

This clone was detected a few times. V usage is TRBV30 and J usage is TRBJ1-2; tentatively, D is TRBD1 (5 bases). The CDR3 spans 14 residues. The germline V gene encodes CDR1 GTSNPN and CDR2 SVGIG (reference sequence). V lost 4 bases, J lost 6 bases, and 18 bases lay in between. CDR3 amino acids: CAWIRGGFTDGYTF. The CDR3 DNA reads TGTGCCTGGATTCGCGGGGGTTTCACCGATGGCTACACCTTC.

In DNA form, the CDR3 reads TGTGCCTGGAGTGTGAGTGGGGGACAGGGGGCTCTAGCTTTCTTT. It yields the protein CAWSVSGGQGALAFF. The rearrangement joins TRBV30 to TRBJ1-1, with 12 positions matching TRBD1. Trimming at V came to 0 bases and at J to 10 bases, leaving 9 bases not matched to a gene. This CDR3 contains 15 residues. Germline V gene sequence: CDR1 GTSNPN, CDR2 SVGIG (reference sequence).

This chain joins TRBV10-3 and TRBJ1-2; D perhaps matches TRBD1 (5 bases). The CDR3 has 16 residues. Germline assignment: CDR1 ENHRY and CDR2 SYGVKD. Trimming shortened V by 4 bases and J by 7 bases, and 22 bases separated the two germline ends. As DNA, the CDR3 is TGTGCCATCAGTGCCTCCGTGGGGCCTCAGGCAAGTGGCTACACCTTC. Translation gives CAISASVGPQASGYTF.

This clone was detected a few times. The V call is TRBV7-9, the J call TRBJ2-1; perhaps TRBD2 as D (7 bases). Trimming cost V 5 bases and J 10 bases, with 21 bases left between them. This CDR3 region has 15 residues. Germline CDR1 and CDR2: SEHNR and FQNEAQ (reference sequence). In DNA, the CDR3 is TGTGCCAGCAGCCCTCTCGCGGGAGCAGGGGACGAGCAGTTCTTC. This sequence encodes CASSPLAGAGDEQFF.

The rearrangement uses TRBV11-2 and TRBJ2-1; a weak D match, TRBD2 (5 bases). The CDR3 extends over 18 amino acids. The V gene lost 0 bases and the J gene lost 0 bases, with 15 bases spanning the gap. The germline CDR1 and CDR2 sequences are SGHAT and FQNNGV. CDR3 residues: CASSLDRLATSSYNEQFF. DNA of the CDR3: TGTGCCAGCAGCTTAGATCGATTAGCGACAAGCTCCTACAATGAGCAGTTCTTC.

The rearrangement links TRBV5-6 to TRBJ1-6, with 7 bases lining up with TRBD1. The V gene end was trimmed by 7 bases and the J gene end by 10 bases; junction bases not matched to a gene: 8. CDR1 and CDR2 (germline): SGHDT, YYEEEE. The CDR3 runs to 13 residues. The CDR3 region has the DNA TGTGCCAGCGGGACAGTTTTTGGGTCACCCCTCCACTTT. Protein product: CASGTVFGSPLHF.

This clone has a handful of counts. The CDR3 reads CSVEGGDRGPWRQETQYF. The CDR3 DNA sequence: TGCAGCGTTGAGGGGGGGGACAGGGGCCCCTGGAGACAAGAGACCCAGTACTTC. The rearrangement links TRBV29-1 to TRBJ2-5; TRBD1 agrees at 10 bases. Germline values: CDR1 SQVTM, CDR2 ANQGSEA. V was pared by 3 bases and J by 2 bases, with 15 bases of the junction left unmatched. This CDR3 is 18 amino acids long. Using reference TRBV29-1 and TRBJ2-5 for the parts outside the CDR3, the full variable domain is SAVISQKPSRDICQRGTSLTIQCQVDSQVTMMFWYRQQPGQSLTLIATANQGSEATYESGFVIDKFPISRPNLTFSTLTVSNMSPEDSSIYLCSVEGGDRGPWRQETQYFGPGTRLLVL.

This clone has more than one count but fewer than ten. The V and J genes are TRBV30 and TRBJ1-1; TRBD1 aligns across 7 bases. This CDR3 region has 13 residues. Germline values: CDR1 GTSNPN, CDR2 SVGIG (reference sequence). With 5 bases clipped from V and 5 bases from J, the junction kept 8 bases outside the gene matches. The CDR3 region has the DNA TGTGCCTGGGACAGGGAAGCTGGAACTGAAGCTTTCTTT. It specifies CAWDREAGTEAFF. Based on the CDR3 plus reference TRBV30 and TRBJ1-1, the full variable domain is SQTIHQWPATLVQPVGSPLSLECTVEGTSNPNLYWYRQAAGRGLQLLFYSVGIGQISSEVPQNLSASRPQDRQFILSSKKLLLSDSGFYLCAWDREAGTEAFFGQGTRLTVV.

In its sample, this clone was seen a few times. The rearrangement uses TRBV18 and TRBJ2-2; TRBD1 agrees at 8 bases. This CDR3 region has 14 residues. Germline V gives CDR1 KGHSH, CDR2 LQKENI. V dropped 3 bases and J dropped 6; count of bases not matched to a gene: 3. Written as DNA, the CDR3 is TGTGCCAGCTCACCTCAGGGGGCGTCCGGGGAGCTGTTTTTT. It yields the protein CASSPQGASGELFF.

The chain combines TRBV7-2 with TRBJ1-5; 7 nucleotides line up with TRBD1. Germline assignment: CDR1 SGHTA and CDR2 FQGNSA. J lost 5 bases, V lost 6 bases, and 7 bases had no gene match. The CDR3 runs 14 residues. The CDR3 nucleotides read TGTGCCAGCAGTCCCTACAGGGGAGATCAGCCCCAGCATTTT. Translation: CASSPYRGDQPQHF.